This T cell receptor (beta chain) was recovered during a study of control samples from healthy donors and cancer patients. Assay used: immunoSEQ multiplex PCR; TCRdb lists only in-frame clones, some missing. The repertoire has approximately 130,000 clones, about 87% of them found once; the top ten carry roughly 2.8%. The TCR comes from a man aged 60 to 69 in good health. Sequencing was performed on blood.

In DNA form, the CDR3 reads TGTGCCAGCAGTTTATCCTACAGGGGGCACTATGGCTACACCTTC. Its protein is CASSLSYRGHYGYTF. The V call is TRBV28, the J call TRBJ1-2; 9 bases agree with TRBD1. Germline CDR1 is MDHEN and CDR2 is SYDVKM. After removal of 1 base from V and 3 bases from J, the junction contained 3 bases not matched to a gene. The CDR3 extends over 15 amino acids.